In this sample, the clone carrying this T cell receptor (beta chain) turned up many times. Its antigen remains unidentified. Germline CDR1 and CDR2: SEHNR and FQNEAQ (reference sequence). The CDR3 sequence is 15 residues long. V shed 5 bases and J 3 bases; nucleotides not matched to a gene: 5. The data originate from a study of neurological immune-mediated disorders. Synthesis of cDNA used 5'RACE (with 10-nucleotide random UMIs). A single run covered 15-18 subjects with over 190 million TCR-beta sequences. In TCRdb, the 5' RACE reads were re-called with MiXCR into one record per CDR3 protein. The table has tens of thousands of distinct CDR3 sequences, more than 6.5% seen once. Regarding the study as a whole: HTLV-1-associated myelopathy showed the most TCR clonal expansion; multiple sclerosis the least, below healthy controls.

What was sequenced was PBMCs. The sequence was collected from a woman in her forties in good health. The V and J genes are TRBV7-9 and TRBJ2-7; 12 bases are a match to TRBD1. For the CDR3, the DNA is TGTGCCAGCAGCCAAGGGGACAGGGGGCACTACGAGCAGTACTTC. This codes for CASSQGDRGHYEQYF.